Each of the 5 T cell receptor beta chains below was sequenced from the same sample in a study of T cell changes during pregnancy in multiple sclerosis. Generated by immunoSEQ multiplex PCR, the TCRdb table keeps only in-frame clones and is missing some. The repertoire has roughly 57,000 clones, about 94% of them found once; the top ten carry about 2.6%. The sample was CD8+ T cells from peripheral blood mononuclear cells, taken after pregnancy. These receptors all come from a female donor with multiple sclerosis, enrolled in a pregnancy study.

This clone showed up just once. This chain uses TRBV5-6 with TRBJ2-1, with D maybe TRBD2 (6 bases). CDR1 is SGHDT and CDR2 is YYEEEE in the germline V gene. V shed 0 bases and J shed 0 bases, with 7 bases lying between them. The CDR3 loop spans 15 amino acids. The CDR3 nucleotides read TGTGCCAGCAGCTTGGGGCGGGACTCCTACAATGAGCAGTTCTTC. Protein product: CASSLGRDSYNEQFF.

This clone was detected only once. The V gene is TRBV5-4, the J gene TRBJ2-3; 7 bases align to TRBD1. The junction had 6 bases not matched to a gene; V was cut back by 3 bases and J by 5 bases. This CDR3 comprises 14 residues. In germline, CDR1 is SGHNT, CDR2 YYREEE (reference sequence). The CDR3 DNA sequence: TGTGCCAGCAGCTCCGAGGGGGCAGGAGATACGCAGTATTTT. Translated, it gives CASSSEGAGDTQYF.

The count of this clone is one. V gene TRBV27 combines with J gene TRBJ2-3; D is unresolved. Between the trimmed V and J ends, which lost 3 bases and 10 bases, there was a span of 23 bases. The germline V gene has CDR1 MNHEY and CDR2 SMNVEV (reference sequence). The CDR3 runs to 16 residues. The CDR3 reads CASSFPLTHVTRAQYF. In nucleotides, the CDR3 is TGTGCCAGCAGTTTCCCCCTGACGCACGTCACTCGGGCGCAGTATTTT.

This rearrangement joins TRBV28 to TRBJ2-7, with TRBD2 matching 13 bases. CDR1 and CDR2 from the germline V gene are MDHEN and SYDVKM. V shed 7 bases, J shed 2 bases, and the junction held 5 bases outside the gene matches. There are 15 residues in the CDR3. In DNA form, the CDR3 reads TGTGCCAGCAAACTAGCGGGAGGGGGGGCCTACGAGCAGTACTTC. The encoded protein is CASKLAGGGAYEQYF.

This clone was observed once. The chain couples TRBV10-3 to TRBJ2-7, with 8 bases aligning to TRBD2. Germline CDR1 reads ENHRY; CDR2 reads SYGVKD. Trimming cost V 6 bases and J 5 bases; bases outside gene matches: 9. The CDR3 sequence is 14 residues long. CDR3 in amino acids: CAIRNGRAFNEQYF. The CDR3 DNA reads TGTGCCATCAGGAACGGGAGGGCCTTCAACGAGCAGTACTTC.